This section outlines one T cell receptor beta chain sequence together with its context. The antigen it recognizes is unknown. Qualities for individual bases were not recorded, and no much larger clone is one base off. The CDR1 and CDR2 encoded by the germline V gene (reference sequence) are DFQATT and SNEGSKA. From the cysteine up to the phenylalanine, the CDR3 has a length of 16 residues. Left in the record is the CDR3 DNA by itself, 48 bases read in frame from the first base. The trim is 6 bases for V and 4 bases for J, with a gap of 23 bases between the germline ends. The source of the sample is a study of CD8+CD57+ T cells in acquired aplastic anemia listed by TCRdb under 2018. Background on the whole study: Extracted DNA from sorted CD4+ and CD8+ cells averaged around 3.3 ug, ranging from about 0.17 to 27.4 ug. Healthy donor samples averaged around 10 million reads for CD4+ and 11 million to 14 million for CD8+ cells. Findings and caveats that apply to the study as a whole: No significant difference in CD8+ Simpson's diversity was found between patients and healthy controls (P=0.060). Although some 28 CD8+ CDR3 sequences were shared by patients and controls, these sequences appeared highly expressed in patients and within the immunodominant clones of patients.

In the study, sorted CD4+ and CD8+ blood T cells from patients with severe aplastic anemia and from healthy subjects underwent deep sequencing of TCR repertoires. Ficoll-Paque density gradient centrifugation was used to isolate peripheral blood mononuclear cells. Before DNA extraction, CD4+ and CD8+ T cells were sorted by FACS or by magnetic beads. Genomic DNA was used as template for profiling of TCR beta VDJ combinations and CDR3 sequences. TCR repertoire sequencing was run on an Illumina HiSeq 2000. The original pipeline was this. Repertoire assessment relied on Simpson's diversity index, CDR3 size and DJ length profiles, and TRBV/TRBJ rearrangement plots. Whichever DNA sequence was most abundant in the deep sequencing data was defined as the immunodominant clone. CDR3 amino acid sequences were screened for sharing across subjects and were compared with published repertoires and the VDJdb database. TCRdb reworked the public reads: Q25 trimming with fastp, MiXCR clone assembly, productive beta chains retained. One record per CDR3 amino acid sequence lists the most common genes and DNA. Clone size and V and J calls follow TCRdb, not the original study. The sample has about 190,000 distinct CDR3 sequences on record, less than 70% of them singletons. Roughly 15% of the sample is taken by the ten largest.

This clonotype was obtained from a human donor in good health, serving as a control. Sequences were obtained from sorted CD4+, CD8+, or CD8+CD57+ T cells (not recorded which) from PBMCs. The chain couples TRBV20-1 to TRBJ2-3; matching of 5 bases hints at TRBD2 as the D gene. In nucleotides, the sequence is TGCAGTGCCACCAACACTGGACTTGAGAACGCAGATACGCAGTATTTT. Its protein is CSATNTGLENADTQYF.